The 21 T cell receptor beta chains below all came from one sample that was sequenced in a study of glioma-infiltrating T cells after dendritic cell vaccination. Data came from immunoSEQ multiplex PCR; TCRdb stores just in-frame clones and leaves some out. The table shows fewer than 25,000 clones, with just under 90% occurring only once. Documented time point: after dendritic cell vaccination, including at tumor progression/relapse. The sample in question was blood, obtained after dendritic cell vaccination. These receptors originate from a human donor with glioblastoma.

This sequence joins TRBV16 and TRBJ2-5; 7 nucleotides match TRBD2. CDR1 is KGHSY, CDR2 FQNENV, per germline. There are 14 residues in the CDR3. Losses at the gene ends were 0 bases for V and 5 bases for J; bases not matched to a gene: 3. The CDR3 protein is CASSQSGGMETQYF. The CDR3 coding sequence is TGTGCCAGCAGCCAATCGGGGGGGATGGAGACCCAGTACTTC.

J is TRBJ1-1 and V is TRBV27; 9 bases map to TRBD1. CDR1 and CDR2 (germline): MNHEY, SMNVEV (reference sequence). J was trimmed by 5 bases and V by 6 bases; bases with no gene match: 7. This CDR3 comprises 14 residues. CDR3 amino acids: CASRYDRGTTEAFF. Written as DNA, the CDR3 is TGTGCCAGCAGATACGACAGGGGGACTACTGAAGCTTTCTTT.

The rearrangement uses TRBV7-9 and TRBJ1-2; the match to TRBD1 covers 8 bases. The V segment lost 4 bases and the J segment 3 bases; nucleotides outside the gene matches: 4. CDR1 and CDR2 (germline): SEHNR, FQNEAQ (reference sequence). The CDR3 spans 14 residues. In nucleotides, the CDR3 is TGTGCCAGCAGCTCTCAGGACAGGGACTATGGCTACACCTTC. This codes for CASSSQDRDYGYTF.

The CDR3 reads CASSLQPFRSYEQYF. DNA of the CDR3: TGTGCCAGCAGTCTACAGCCGTTCCGCTCCTACGAGCAGTACTTC. The chain carries TRBV6-1 and TRBJ2-7; D is uncertain. Germline CDR1 is MNHNS and CDR2 is SASEGT. The CDR3 sequence is 15 residues long. The V and J ends lost 5 bases and 0 bases respectively, with 14 bases between them.

The chain has TRBV5-1 and TRBJ1-1; tentatively, D is TRBD1 (5 bases). The V end lost 4 bases, the J end lost 5 bases, and 15 bases lay between the germline ends. From germline, CDR1 is SGHRS and CDR2 YFSETQ. The CDR3 runs to 14 residues. CDR3: CASSPEGRKTEAFF. The CDR3 DNA follows: TGCGCCAGCAGCCCCGAGGGGAGGAAAACTGAAGCTTTCTTT.

The rearrangement uses TRBV6-5 and TRBJ1-3, with D unclear. Trimming removed 8 bases from V and 2 bases from J, with 10 bases in between. CDR1 and CDR2 from the germline V gene are MNHEY and SVGAGI. This CDR3 is built from 13 residues. The CDR3 region is CASAPNTGNTIYF. The CDR3 DNA sequence: TGTGCCAGCGCCCCAAACACTGGAAACACCATATATTTT.

This clone has just a few counts. This chain joins TRBV11-1 and TRBJ1-2, with D possibly matching TRBD1 (5 bases). The germline gives CDR1 SGHAT, CDR2 FQDESV (reference sequence). Trimming took off 1 base at V and 3 bases at J, with 15 bases between the two ends. The CDR3 spans 16 residues. CDR3 nucleotides: TGTGCCAGCAGCTTAGGGGGCTCGGGCTTCGACTATGGCTACACCTTC. Encoded protein: CASSLGGSGFDYGYTF.

This chain connects TRBV5-1 to TRBJ1-4; 9 nucleotides align to TRBD1. The J segment lost 0 bases and the V segment lost 3 bases, leaving 3 bases of the junction unmatched. This CDR3 contains 16 residues. Germline values: CDR1 SGHRS, CDR2 YFSETQ. The CDR3 protein is CASSSGTGTTNEKLFF. In DNA form, the CDR3 reads TGCGCCAGCAGCTCCGGGACAGGGACAACTAATGAAAAACTGTTTTTT.

Points on this clone: Other DNA sequences in the same sample also yield this CDR3. The chain combines TRBV7-2 with TRBJ1-6; D is unclear. The V gene lost 1 base and the J gene lost 5 bases, with 15 bases spanning the gap. CDR3 length: 17 amino acids. Germline V gene data show CDR1 as SGHTA and CDR2 as FQGNSA. The CDR3 spells CASSLGARGSNNSPLHF. DNA of the CDR3: TGTGCCAGCAGCTTAGGGGCTCGGGGATCGAATAATTCACCCCTCCACTTT.

The gene calls are TRBV4-1 and TRBJ2-2; 7 nucleotides match TRBD1. The CDR3 length is 15 residues. The germline V gene encodes CDR1 MGHRA and CDR2 YSYEKL. V gave up 2 bases and J gave up 7 bases; unmatched junction bases: 7. The CDR3 sequence is CASSQLEGAGGELFF. CDR3 DNA: TGCGCCAGCAGCCAATTAGAGGGGGCCGGCGGGGAGCTGTTTTTT.

V gene TRBV27 combines with J gene TRBJ2-2; 8 bases align to TRBD1. From germline, CDR1 is MNHEY and CDR2 SMNVEV (reference sequence). CDR3 length: 14 residues. The J segment lost 7 bases and the V segment lost 10 bases, leaving 11 bases of the junction unmatched. DNA of the CDR3: TGTGCCACACGTCAGGGGGCCTGGGGCGGGGAGCTGTTTTTT. Translated: CATRQGAWGGELFF.

The CDR3 region has the DNA TGTGCCAGTAGTAGGAGGGGGGGCCCCAATGAGCAGTTCTTC. This codes for CASSRRGGPNEQFF. The gene calls are TRBV19 and TRBJ2-1, with a possible D match to TRBD2 (7 bases). The CDR3 has 14 amino acids. V gave up 4 bases and J gave up 6 bases, with 13 bases separating them. The germline CDR1 and CDR2 sequences are LNHDA and SQIVND (reference sequence).

This clone has just one count. CDR3 in amino acids: CASSGTPYEQYF. In DNA, the CDR3 is TGTGCCAGCAGCGGGACACCTTACGAGCAGTACTTC. The chain uses TRBV7-9 and TRBJ2-7; D might be TRBD1 (6 bases). The germline V gene has CDR1 SEHNR and CDR2 FQNEAQ (reference sequence). The CDR3 totals 12 residues. V was pared by 5 bases and J by 4 bases, with 9 bases between.

The V call is TRBV6-6, the J call TRBJ2-5, with TRBD2 matching 10 bases. The CDR3 extends over 15 amino acids. V dropped 7 bases and J dropped 1; count of bases not matched to a gene: 6. CDR1 and CDR2 from the germline V gene are MNHNY and SVGAGI (reference sequence). The CDR3 sequence: CASTRTSGRQETQYF. CDR3 DNA sequence: TGTGCCAGCACCCGGACTAGCGGCCGCCAAGAGACCCAGTACTTC.

The CDR3 loop reads CASSLYFDRSYEQYF. CDR3 nucleotide sequence: TGCGCCAGCAGCTTGTACTTCGACAGAAGCTACGAGCAGTACTTC. The chain combines TRBV5-1 with TRBJ2-7; D perhaps matches TRBD1 (5 bases). From germline, CDR1 is SGHRS and CDR2 YFSETQ. CDR3 length: 15 residues. V gave up 1 base and J gave up 3 bases, with 14 bases separating them.

This rearrangement joins TRBV6-5 to TRBJ2-7; TRBD2 might be the D (5 bases). CDR3 length equals 13 residues. Between the trimmed V and J ends, which lost 6 bases and 7 bases, there was a span of 16 bases. Germline lookup yields CDR1 MNHEY and CDR2 SVGAGI. The CDR3 nucleotides are TGTGCCAGCAGAAGAGACGGGGTTGGTGAGCAGTACTTC. Translated, it gives CASRRDGVGEQYF.

The chain carries TRBV7-9 and TRBJ2-2; unclear D gene. Trimming shortened V by 5 bases and J by 8 bases, and 9 bases separated the two germline ends. Germline CDR1 reads SEHNR; CDR2 reads FQNEAQ (reference sequence). The length of the CDR3 is 12 residues. The CDR3: CASSTPMGELFF. In nucleotides, the CDR3 is TGTGCCAGCAGCACGCCTATGGGGGAGCTGTTTTTT.

V usage is TRBV7-2 and J usage is TRBJ1-2; D call uncertain. Trimming stripped 4 bases from V and 4 bases from J, with 19 bases between. The CDR3 is 16 amino acids. CDR1 is SGHTA and CDR2 is FQGNSA in the germline V gene. CDR3 in DNA: TGTGCCAGCAGCTCGATGGCCGAGGGCGCCACCTATGGCTACACCTTC. Translating gives CASSSMAEGATYGYTF.

This sequence joins TRBV7-2 and TRBJ2-7, with 7 bases aligning to TRBD1. Germline CDR1 is SGHTA and CDR2 is FQGNSA. Trimming removed 5 bases from V and 6 bases from J; junction bases left unmatched: 7. The CDR3 extends over 13 amino acids. CDR3 DNA sequence: TGTGCCAGCAGCACGCACAACAGGGGCGAGCAGTACTTC. Translation: CASSTHNRGEQYF.

The chain recombines TRBV29-1 with TRBJ1-1; 8 nucleotides agree with TRBD1. This CDR3 contains 13 residues. Losses at the gene ends were 3 bases for V and 7 bases for J; bases not matched to a gene: 7. In germline, CDR1 is SQVTM, CDR2 ANQGSEA. In nucleotides, the CDR3 is TGCAGCGTTGAGGGCAGGGGGCCGGGTGAAGCTTTCTTT. This codes for CSVEGRGPGEAFF.

This sequence joins TRBV7-6 and TRBJ2-2; 7 bases are shared with TRBD1. The CDR3 totals 15 residues. With 5 bases clipped from V and 0 bases from J, the junction kept 3 bases outside the gene matches. Germline-derived CDR1 and CDR2 are SGHVS and FNYEAQ. This CDR3 is CASSRGQTNTGELFF. The CDR3 region has the DNA TGTGCCAGCAGCAGGGGACAGACGAACACCGGGGAGCTGTTTTTT. Together with reference TRBV7-6 and TRBJ2-2, the CDR3 gives the full variable domain: GAGVSQSPRYKVTKRGQDVALRCDPISGHVSLYWYRQALGQGPEFLTYFNYEAQQDKSGLPNDRFSAERPEGSISTLTIQRTEQRDSAMYRCASSRGQTNTGELFFGEGSRLTVL.